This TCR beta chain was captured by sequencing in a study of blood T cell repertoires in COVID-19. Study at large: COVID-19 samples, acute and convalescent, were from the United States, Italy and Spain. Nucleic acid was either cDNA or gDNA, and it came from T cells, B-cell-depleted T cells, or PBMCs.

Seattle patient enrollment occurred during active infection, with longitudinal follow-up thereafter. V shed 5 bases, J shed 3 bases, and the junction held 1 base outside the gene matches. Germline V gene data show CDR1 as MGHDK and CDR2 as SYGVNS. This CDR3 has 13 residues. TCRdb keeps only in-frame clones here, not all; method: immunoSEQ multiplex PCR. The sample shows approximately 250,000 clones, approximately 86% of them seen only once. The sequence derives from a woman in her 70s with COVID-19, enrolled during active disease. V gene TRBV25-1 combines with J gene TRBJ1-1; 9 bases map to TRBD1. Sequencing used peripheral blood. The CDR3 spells CASSRTGDTEAFF. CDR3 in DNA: TGTGCCAGCAGTCGGACAGGGGACACTGAAGCTTTCTTT.